The source of this TCR beta chain is a study of beta chain features in type 1 diabetes. This clone was observed a handful of times. Expressed TCRB transcripts got sequenced, as all isolated RNA was reverse transcribed. Data came from immunoSEQ multiplex PCR; TCRdb stores just in-frame clones and leaves some out. Of more than 300,000 clones in the sample, approximately 8% were seen once. This clonotype was sampled from a woman under 30 in good health. The sequenced material came from central memory CD4+ T cells from blood.

The CDR3, as DNA: TGTGCCAGCAGTTGGGCCGGGAGACAAGAGACCCAGTACTTC. Amino acids: CASSWAGRQETQYF. The chain uses TRBV28 and TRBJ2-5; D possibly corresponds to TRBD2 (6 bases). The CDR3 has 14 amino acids. Germline V lookup: CDR1 MDHEN, CDR2 SYDVKM. With 4 bases removed from V and 2 bases from J, the gap between germline ends came to 11 bases.